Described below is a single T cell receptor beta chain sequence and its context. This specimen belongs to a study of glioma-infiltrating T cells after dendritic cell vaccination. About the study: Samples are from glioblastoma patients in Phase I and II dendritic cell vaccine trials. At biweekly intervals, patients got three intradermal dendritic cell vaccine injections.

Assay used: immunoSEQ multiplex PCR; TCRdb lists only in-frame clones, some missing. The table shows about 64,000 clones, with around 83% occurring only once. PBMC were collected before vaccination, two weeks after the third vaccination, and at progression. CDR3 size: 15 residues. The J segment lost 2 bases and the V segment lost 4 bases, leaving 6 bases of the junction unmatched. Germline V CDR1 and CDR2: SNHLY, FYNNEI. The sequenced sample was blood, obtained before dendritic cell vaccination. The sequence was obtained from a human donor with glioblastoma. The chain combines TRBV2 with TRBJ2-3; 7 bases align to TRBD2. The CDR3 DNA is TGTGCCAGCAGTGGGCGGGGGTTGATCACAGATACGCAGTATTTT. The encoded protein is CASSGRGLITDTQYF.